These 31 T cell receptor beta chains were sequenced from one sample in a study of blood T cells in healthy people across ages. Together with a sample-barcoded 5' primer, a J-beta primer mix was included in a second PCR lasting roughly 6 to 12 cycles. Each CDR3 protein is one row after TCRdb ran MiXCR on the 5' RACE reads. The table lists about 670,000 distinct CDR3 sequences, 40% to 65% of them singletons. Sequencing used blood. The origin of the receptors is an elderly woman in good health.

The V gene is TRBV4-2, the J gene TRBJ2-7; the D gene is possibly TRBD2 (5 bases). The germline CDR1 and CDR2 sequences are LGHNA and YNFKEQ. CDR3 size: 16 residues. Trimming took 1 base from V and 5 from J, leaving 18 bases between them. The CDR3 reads CASSQGIARERDEQYF. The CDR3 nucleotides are TGTGCCAGCAGCCAAGGGATTGCGAGGGAGAGAGACGAGCAGTACTTC.

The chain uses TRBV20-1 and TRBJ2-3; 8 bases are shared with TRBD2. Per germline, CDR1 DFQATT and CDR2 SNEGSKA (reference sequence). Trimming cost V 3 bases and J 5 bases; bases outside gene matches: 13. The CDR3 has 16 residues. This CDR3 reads CSARPRAGVGKDTQYF. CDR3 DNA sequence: TGCAGTGCTAGGCCTCGAGCGGGAGTGGGAAAAGATACGCAGTATTTT.

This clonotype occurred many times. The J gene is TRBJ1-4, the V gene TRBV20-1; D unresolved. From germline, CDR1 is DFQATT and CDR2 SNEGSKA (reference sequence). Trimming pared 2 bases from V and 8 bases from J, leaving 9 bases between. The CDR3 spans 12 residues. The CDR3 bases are TGCAGTGCTAGATTCCTGGGGGAAAAACTGTTTTTT. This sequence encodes CSARFLGEKLFF.

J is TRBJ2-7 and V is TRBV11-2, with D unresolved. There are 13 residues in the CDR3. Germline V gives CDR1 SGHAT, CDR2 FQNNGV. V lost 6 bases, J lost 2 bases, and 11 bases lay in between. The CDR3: CASSPRPTYEQYF. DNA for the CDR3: TGTGCCAGCAGTCCCCGTCCCACCTACGAGCAGTACTTC.

The CDR3 sequence is CASSVVVSGEQFF. CDR3 DNA: TGTGCCAGCAGCGTAGTAGTCTCGGGTGAGCAGTTCTTC. The chain recombines TRBV9 with TRBJ2-1; D is uncertain. Germline V lookup: CDR1 SGDLS, CDR2 YYNGEE. The CDR3 is made up of 13 amino acids. With 0 bases removed from V and 9 bases from J, the gap between germline ends came to 10 bases.

CDR3 protein: CSATGPGYYNSPLHF. The CDR3 DNA is TGCAGTGCTACAGGGCCTGGGTACTATAATTCACCCCTCCACTTT. This chain joins TRBV20-1 and TRBJ1-6; tentative D call: TRBD1 (5 bases). The CDR3 runs 15 residues. V was shortened by 4 bases and J by 3 bases, with 13 bases between the two germline ends. Germline V gene data show CDR1 as DFQATT and CDR2 as SNEGSKA (reference sequence).

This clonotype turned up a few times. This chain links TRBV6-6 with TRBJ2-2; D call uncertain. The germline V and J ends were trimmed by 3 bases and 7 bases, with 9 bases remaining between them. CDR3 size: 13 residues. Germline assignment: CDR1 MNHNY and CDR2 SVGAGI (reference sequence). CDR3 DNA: TGTGCCAGCAGTTATGGCCCCGGCGGGGAGCTGTTTTTT. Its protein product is CASSYGPGGELFF.

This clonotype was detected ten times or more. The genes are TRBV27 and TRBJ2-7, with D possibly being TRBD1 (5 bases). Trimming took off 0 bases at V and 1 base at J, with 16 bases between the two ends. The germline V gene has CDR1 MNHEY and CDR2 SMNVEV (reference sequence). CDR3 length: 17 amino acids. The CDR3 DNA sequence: TGTGCCAGCAGTTTATCGGGGCAAGGGGTTTTTTCCTACGAGCAGTACTTC. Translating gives CASSLSGQGVFSYEQYF.

The DNA for the CDR3 is TGCAGCGTTCGCGGGGAGGCTAGCGGATTCAATGAGCAGTTCTTC. Translation gives CSVRGEASGFNEQFF. V usage is TRBV29-1 and J usage is TRBJ2-1; TRBD2 matches 7 bases. V trimming: 5 bases; J trimming: 6 bases; junction bases outside the gene matches: 13. Germline V gene data show CDR1 as SQVTM and CDR2 as ANQGSEA. The CDR3 totals 15 residues.

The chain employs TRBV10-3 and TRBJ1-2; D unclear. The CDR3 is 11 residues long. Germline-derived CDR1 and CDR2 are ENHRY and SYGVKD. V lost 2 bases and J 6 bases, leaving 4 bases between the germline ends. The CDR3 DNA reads TGTGCCATCAGTGAGACAGATGGCTACACCTTC. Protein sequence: CAISETDGYTF.

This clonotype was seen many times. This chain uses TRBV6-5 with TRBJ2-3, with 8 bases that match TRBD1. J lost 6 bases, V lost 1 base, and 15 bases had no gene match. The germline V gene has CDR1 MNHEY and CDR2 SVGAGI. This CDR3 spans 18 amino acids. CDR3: CASSYWAGQGHDGDTQYF. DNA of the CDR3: TGTGCCAGCAGTTACTGGGCTGGACAGGGACACGATGGGGATACGCAGTATTTT.

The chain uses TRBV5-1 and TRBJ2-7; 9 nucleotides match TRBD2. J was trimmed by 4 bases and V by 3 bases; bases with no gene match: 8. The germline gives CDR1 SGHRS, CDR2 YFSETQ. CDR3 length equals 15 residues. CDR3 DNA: TGCGCCAGCAGCTCGGGCGGGAGGGCCCTTTACGAGCAGTACTTC. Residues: CASSSGGRALYEQYF.

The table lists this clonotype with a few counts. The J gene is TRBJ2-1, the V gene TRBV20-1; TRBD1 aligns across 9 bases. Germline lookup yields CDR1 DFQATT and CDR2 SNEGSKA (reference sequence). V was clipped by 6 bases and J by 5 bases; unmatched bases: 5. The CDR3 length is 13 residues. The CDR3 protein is CSATGTGNNEQFF. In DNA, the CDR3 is TGCAGTGCGACCGGGACAGGGAACAATGAGCAGTTCTTC.

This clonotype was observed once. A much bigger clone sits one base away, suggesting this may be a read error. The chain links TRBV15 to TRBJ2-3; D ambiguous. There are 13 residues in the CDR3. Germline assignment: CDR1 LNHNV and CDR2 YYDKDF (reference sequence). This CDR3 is CATSRDKQDAQYF. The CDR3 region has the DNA TGTGCCACCAGCAGAGATAAGCAAGATGCGCAGTATTTT.

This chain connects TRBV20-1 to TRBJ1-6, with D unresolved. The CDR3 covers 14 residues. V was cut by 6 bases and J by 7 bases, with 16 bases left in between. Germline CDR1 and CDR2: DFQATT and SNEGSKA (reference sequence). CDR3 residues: CSARRGVGNSPLHF. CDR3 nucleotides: TGCAGTGCGCGGCGGGGTGTGGGGAATTCACCCCTCCACTTT.

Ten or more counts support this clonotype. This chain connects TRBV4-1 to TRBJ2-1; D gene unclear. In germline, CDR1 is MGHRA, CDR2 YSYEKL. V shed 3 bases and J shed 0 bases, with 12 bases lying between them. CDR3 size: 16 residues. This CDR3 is CASSQPGRSSYNEQFF. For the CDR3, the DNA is TGCGCCAGCAGCCAGCCTGGTCGCTCCTCCTACAATGAGCAGTTCTTC.

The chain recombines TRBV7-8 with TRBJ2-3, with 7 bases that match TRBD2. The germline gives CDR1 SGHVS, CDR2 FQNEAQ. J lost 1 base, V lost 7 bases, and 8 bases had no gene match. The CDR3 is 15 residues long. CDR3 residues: CASIQDRGGTDTQYF. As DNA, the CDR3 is TGTGCCAGCATCCAAGACCGGGGGGGCACAGATACGCAGTATTTT.

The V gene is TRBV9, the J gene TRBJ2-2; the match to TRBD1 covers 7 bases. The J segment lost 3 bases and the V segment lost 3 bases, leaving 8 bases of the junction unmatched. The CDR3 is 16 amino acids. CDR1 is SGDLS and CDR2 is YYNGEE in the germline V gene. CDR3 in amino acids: CASSALTGSYTGELFF. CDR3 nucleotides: TGTGCCAGCAGCGCCCTGACAGGGAGTTACACCGGGGAGCTGTTTTTT.

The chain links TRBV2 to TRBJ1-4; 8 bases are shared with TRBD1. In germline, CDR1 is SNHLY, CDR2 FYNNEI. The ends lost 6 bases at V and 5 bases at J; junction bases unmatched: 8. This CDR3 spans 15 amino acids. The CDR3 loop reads CASRGQGTLNEKLFF. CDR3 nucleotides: TGTGCCAGCAGAGGACAGGGAACTCTAAATGAAAAACTGTTTTTT.

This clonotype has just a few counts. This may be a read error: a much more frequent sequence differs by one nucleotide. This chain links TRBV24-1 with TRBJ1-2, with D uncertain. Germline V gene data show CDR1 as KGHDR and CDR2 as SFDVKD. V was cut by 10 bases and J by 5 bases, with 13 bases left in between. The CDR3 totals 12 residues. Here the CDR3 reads CATPPGAYGYTF. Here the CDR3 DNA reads TGTGCCACTCCCCCCGGAGCTTATGGCTACACCTTC.

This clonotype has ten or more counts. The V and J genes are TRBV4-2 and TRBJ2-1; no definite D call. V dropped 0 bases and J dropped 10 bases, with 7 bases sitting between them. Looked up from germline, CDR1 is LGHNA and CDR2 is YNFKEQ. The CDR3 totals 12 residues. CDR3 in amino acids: CASSQDGPEQFF. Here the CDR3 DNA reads TGTGCCAGCAGCCAAGATGGACCAGAGCAGTTCTTC.

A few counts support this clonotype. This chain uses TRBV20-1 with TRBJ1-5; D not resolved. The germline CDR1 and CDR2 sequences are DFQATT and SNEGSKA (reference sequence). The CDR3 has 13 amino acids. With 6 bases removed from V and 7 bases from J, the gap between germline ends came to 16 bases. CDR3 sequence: CSAGEWGGQPQHF. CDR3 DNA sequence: TGCAGTGCAGGAGAGTGGGGAGGGCAGCCCCAGCATTTT.

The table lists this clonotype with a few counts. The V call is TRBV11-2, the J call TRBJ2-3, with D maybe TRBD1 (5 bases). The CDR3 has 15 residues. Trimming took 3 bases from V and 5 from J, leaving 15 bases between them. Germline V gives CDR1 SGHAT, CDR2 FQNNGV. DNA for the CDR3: TGTGCCAGCAGCTTCGGAGCGACAGACGGAGATACGCAGTATTTT. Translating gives CASSFGATDGDTQYF.

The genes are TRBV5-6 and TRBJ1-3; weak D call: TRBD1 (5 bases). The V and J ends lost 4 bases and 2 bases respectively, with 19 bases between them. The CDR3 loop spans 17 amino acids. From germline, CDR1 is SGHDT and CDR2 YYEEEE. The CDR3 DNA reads TGTGCCAGCAGCCCGGGTTGGGGACGCTATACTGGAAACACCATATATTTT. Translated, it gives CASSPGWGRYTGNTIYF.

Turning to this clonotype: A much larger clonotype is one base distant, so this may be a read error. The CDR3 DNA reads as TGCGCCAGCGGCCCACGGGGGGGGGCCTATCAGCCCCAGCATTTT. This sequence encodes CASGPRGGAYQPQHF. This sequence joins TRBV5-1 and TRBJ1-5; perhaps TRBD1 as D (6 bases). The CDR3 loop spans 15 amino acids. Germline V gene lookup returns CDR1 SGHRS and CDR2 YFSETQ. V was shortened by 7 bases and J by 5 bases, with 19 bases between the two germline ends.

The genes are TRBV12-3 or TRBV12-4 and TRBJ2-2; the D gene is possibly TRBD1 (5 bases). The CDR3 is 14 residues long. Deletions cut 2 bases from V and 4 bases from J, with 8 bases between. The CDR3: CASSLRQLTGELFF. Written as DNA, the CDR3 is TGTGCCAGCAGTTTAAGACAGCTCACCGGGGAGCTGTTTTTT.

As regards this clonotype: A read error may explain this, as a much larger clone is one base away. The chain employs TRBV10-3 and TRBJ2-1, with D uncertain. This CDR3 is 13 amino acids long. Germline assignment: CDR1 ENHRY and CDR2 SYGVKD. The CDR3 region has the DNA TGTGCCATCGGTGAGTTCCCGGTCAATGAGCAGTTCTTC. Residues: CAIGEFPVNEQFF.

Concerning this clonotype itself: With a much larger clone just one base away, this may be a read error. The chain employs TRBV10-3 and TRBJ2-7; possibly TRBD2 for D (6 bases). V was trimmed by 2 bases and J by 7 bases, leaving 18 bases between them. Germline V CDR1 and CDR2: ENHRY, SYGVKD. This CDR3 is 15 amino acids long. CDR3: CAISEREVKGNEQYF. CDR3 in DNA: TGTGCCATCAGTGAGAGGGAGGTCAAGGGAAATGAGCAGTACTTC.

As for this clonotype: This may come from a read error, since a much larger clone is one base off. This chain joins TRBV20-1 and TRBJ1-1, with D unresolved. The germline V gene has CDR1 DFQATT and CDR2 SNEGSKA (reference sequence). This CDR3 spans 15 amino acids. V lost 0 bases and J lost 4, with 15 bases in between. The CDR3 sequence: CSAREPGVSCTEAFF. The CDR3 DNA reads TGCAGTGCTAGAGAGCCGGGAGTATCATGCACTGAAGCTTTCTTT.

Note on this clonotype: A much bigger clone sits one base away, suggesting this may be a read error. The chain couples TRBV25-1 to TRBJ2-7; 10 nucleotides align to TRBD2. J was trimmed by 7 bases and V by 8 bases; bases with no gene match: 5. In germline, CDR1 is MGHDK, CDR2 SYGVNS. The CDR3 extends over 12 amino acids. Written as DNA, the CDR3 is TGTGCCAGCGGGCTAGCGGGGGATGAGCAGTACTTC. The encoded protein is CASGLAGDEQYF.

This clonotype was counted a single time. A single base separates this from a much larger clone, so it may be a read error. CDR3 sequence reads: CASSVEGRTIGYTF. CDR3 DNA: TGCGCCAGCAGCGTGGAAGGCAGGACCATCGGCTACACCTTC. The rearrangement uses TRBV5-1 and TRBJ1-2; D unclear. Germline V gene sequence: CDR1 SGHRS, CDR2 YFSETQ. This CDR3 has 14 amino acids. The germline V and J ends were trimmed by 4 bases and 8 bases, with 18 bases remaining between them. The whole variable domain, filled in from reference TRBV5-1 and TRBJ1-2, reads KAGVTQTPRYLIKTRGQQVTLSCSPISGHRSVSWYQQTPGQGLQFLFEYFSETQRNKGNFPGRFSGRQFSNSRSEMNVSTLELGDSALYLCASSVEGRTIGYTFGSGTRLTVV.